These 28 T cell receptor beta chains came from one sample sequenced in a study of blood T cell repertoires in COVID-19. Some clones are missing from TCRdb's copy, which holds only in-frame ones; the method was immunoSEQ multiplex PCR. The sample yields over 200,000 clones, around nine tenths seen once. Sequences were obtained from PBMCs or T cells enriched from blood (not recorded which). The receptors were gathered from a man aged 30-40 years who had recovered from COVID-19.

The J gene is TRBJ1-4, the V gene TRBV4-2; D is ambiguous. Trimming pared 0 bases from V and 4 bases from J, leaving 9 bases between. The CDR3 runs 15 residues. The germline V gene has CDR1 LGHNA and CDR2 YNFKEQ. DNA of the CDR3: TGTGCCAGCAGCCAAGATGGGCAGTTTAATGAAAAACTGTTTTTT. Protein sequence: CASSQDGQFNEKLFF.

The genes are TRBV14 and TRBJ2-2, with D possibly being TRBD2 (6 bases). Trimming removed 0 bases from V and 6 bases from J, with 8 bases in between. CDR3 length equals 14 residues. Looked up from germline, CDR1 is SGHDN and CDR2 is FVKESK. The chain's CDR3 is CASSQERGSGELFF. The CDR3 DNA follows: TGTGCCAGCAGCCAAGAGCGGGGTTCCGGGGAGCTGTTTTTT.

The V gene is TRBV10-3, the J gene TRBJ2-7; 7 positions agree with TRBD1. Germline CDR1 and CDR2: ENHRY and SYGVKD. V shed 6 bases, J shed 4 bases, and the junction held 9 bases outside the gene matches. The CDR3 contains 14 residues. Here the CDR3 DNA reads TGTGCCATCAGCCATAGGACAGGTACTTACGAGCAGTACTTC. As protein: CAISHRTGTYEQYF.

This rearrangement joins TRBV5-1 to TRBJ1-2; no firm D call. V was shortened by 5 bases and J by 0 bases, with 11 bases between the two germline ends. Germline V gene sequence: CDR1 SGHRS, CDR2 YFSETQ. This CDR3 has 14 amino acids. The CDR3 bases are TGCGCCAGCAGTCACGACACTTCTAACTATGGCTACACCTTC. This sequence encodes CASSHDTSNYGYTF.

The chain joins TRBV27 to TRBJ2-1; D is perhaps TRBD2 (5 bases). This CDR3 has 16 amino acids. The germline gives CDR1 MNHEY, CDR2 SMNVEV (reference sequence). V lost 5 bases to trimming and J lost 0 bases, with 14 bases between them. DNA of the CDR3: TGTGCCAGCAGTGCCCCGGGAACGGCCTCCTACAATGAGCAGTTCTTC. Translating gives CASSAPGTASYNEQFF.

This rearrangement joins TRBV7-9 to TRBJ2-7; D possibly corresponds to TRBD2 (5 bases). CDR1 SEHNR and CDR2 FQNEAQ come from the germline V gene (reference sequence). V lost 5 bases, J lost 6 bases, and 8 bases lay in between. The CDR3 totals 11 residues. The chain's CDR3 is CASSRESEQYF. The CDR3 DNA sequence: TGTGCCAGCAGCAGGGAGAGCGAGCAGTACTTC. The complete variable domain, with remaining parts taken from reference TRBV7-9 and TRBJ2-7, reads DTGVSQNPRHKITKRGQNVTFRCDPISEHNRLYWYRQTLGQGPEFLTYFQNEAQLEKSRLLSDRFSAERPKGSFSTLEIQRTEQGDSAMYLCASSRESEQYFGPGTRLTVT.

This clone is deemed medium-sized. The V and J genes are TRBV28 and TRBJ2-7, with TRBD2 matching over 9 bases. V dropped 3 bases and J dropped 3; count of bases not matched to a gene: 3. The CDR3 extends over 14 amino acids. The germline gives CDR1 MDHEN, CDR2 SYDVKM. In DNA form, the CDR3 reads TGTGCCAGCAGTTTGAGTAGCGGGAGCTACGAGCAGTACTTC. It is translated as CASSLSSGSYEQYF.

The chain uses TRBV7-9 and TRBJ1-1; 8 bases match TRBD1. This CDR3 spans 14 amino acids. With 5 bases clipped from V and 0 bases from J, the junction kept 2 bases outside the gene matches. CDR1 SEHNR and CDR2 FQNEAQ come from the germline V gene (reference sequence). CDR3 protein: CASSRTGMNTEAFF. CDR3 DNA sequence: TGTGCCAGCAGCCGGACAGGGATGAACACTGAAGCTTTCTTT.

The chain joins TRBV14 to TRBJ2-7; tentative D call: TRBD1 (5 bases). CDR1 SGHDN and CDR2 FVKESK come from the germline V gene. Between the trimmed V and J ends, which lost 5 bases and 5 bases, there was a span of 13 bases. CDR3 length equals 13 residues. CDR3 sequence (DNA): TGTGCCAGCAGCTTTGTGGGGCAGAACGAGCAGTACTTC. Encoded protein: CASSFVGQNEQYF.

This chain uses TRBV5-4 with TRBJ2-3; 7 bases agree with TRBD2. V lost 4 bases, J lost 3 bases, and 8 bases stayed unmatched. This CDR3 contains 15 residues. Germline V CDR1 and CDR2: SGHNT, YYREEE (reference sequence). The CDR3 DNA follows: TGTGCCAGCAGCCCCCAGGGCGGGAGAACAGATACGCAGTATTTT. Residues: CASSPQGGRTDTQYF.

The rearrangement links TRBV19 to TRBJ2-3, with a possible D match to TRBD1 (5 bases). With 3 bases removed from V and 4 bases from J, the gap between germline ends came to 14 bases. The length of the CDR3 is 15 residues. Germline values: CDR1 LNHDA, CDR2 SQIVND (reference sequence). The CDR3 DNA reads as TGTGCCAGTAGTATGAAGGCCACAGGCTCAGATACGCAGTATTTT. It yields the protein CASSMKATGSDTQYF.

DNA of the CDR3: TGTGCCAGCAGTTCGCCGGTACAGGGGAGTACCGGGGAGCTGTTTTTT. This encodes CASSSPVQGSTGELFF. The chain joins TRBV25-1 to TRBJ2-2; 7 bases line up with TRBD1. Germline V gene data show CDR1 as MGHDK and CDR2 as SYGVNS. CDR3 length: 16 residues. J gave up 5 bases and V 5 bases, and 11 bases lay outside the gene matches.

The chain is built from TRBV28 and TRBJ1-5; 10 bases are shared with TRBD1. J was trimmed by 1 base and V by 5 bases; bases with no gene match: 11. CDR3 length: 18 residues. CDR1 MDHEN and CDR2 SYDVKM come from the germline V gene. CDR3 residues: CASSVPGQGLESNQPQHF. The CDR3 region has the DNA TGTGCCAGCAGTGTACCGGGACAGGGGTTAGAGAGCAATCAGCCCCAGCATTTT.

The V call is TRBV27, the J call TRBJ1-4; TRBD1 might be the D (6 bases). The germline V and J ends were trimmed by 5 bases and 6 bases, with 22 bases remaining between them. The germline V gene has CDR1 MNHEY and CDR2 SMNVEV (reference sequence). CDR3 size: 17 residues. The CDR3 region is CASSEGVTGLRYEKLFF. CDR3 coding DNA: TGTGCCAGCAGTGAGGGCGTGACAGGCCTTCGGTATGAAAAACTGTTTTTT.

The chain recombines TRBV6-5 with TRBJ1-2; possible D gene TRBD1, 5 bases. The germline gives CDR1 MNHEY, CDR2 SVGAGI. Trimming stripped 5 bases from V and 1 base from J, with 11 bases between. This CDR3 has 14 residues. The CDR3 nucleotides read TGTGCCAGCAGTCAGGGCTCCGGTAACTATGGCTACACCTTC. Protein: CASSQGSGNYGYTF.

J is TRBJ2-7 and V is TRBV27; TRBD2 aligns across 10 bases. V gave up 3 bases and J gave up 3 bases; unmatched junction bases: 5. The CDR3 has 15 amino acids. Germline CDR1 and CDR2: MNHEY and SMNVEV (reference sequence). In nucleotides, the CDR3 is TGTGCCAGCAGTTTGAAACTAGCGGGGCTCTACGAGCAGTACTTC. This encodes CASSLKLAGLYEQYF.

The chain uses TRBV7-2 and TRBJ2-5, with D perhaps TRBD1 (6 bases). The CDR3 contains 15 residues. CDR1 SGHTA and CDR2 FQGNSA come from the germline V gene. With 5 bases removed from V and 4 bases from J, the gap between germline ends came to 17 bases. The CDR3 DNA reads as TGTGCCAGCAGCCCGCCGGCACAGGGTCGAGAGACCCAGTACTTC. Its protein is CASSPPAQGRETQYF.

The chain is built from TRBV7-9 and TRBJ2-2, with no clear D. With 5 bases removed from V and 7 bases from J, the gap between germline ends came to 5 bases. The CDR3 extends over 11 amino acids. Germline CDR1 SEHNR, CDR2 FQNEAQ (reference sequence). This CDR3 reads CASSLFGELFF. Here the CDR3 DNA reads TGTGCCAGCAGCCTCTTCGGGGAGCTGTTTTTT.

The V call is TRBV9, the J call TRBJ2-7, with 7 bases fitting TRBD1. The CDR3 sequence is 15 residues long. V dropped 2 bases and J dropped 3; count of bases not matched to a gene: 8. Germline loops: CDR1 SGDLS, CDR2 YYNGEE. CDR3 in DNA: TGTGCCAGCAGCGTCACCGGGACAGACGTCTACGAGCAGTACTTC. Translated, it gives CASSVTGTDVYEQYF.

This chain joins TRBV6-1 and TRBJ1-6, with 8 nucleotides matching TRBD1. Germline V gives CDR1 MNHNS, CDR2 SASEGT. This CDR3 has 17 residues. Trimming removed 2 bases from V and 6 bases from J; junction bases left unmatched: 9. The CDR3 reads CASSELAGGASNSPLHF. CDR3 sequence (DNA): TGTGCCAGCAGTGAATTGGCAGGGGGCGCGTCTAATTCACCCCTCCACTTT.

The CDR3 loop reads CASSWTAGNTIYF. The CDR3 nucleotides are TGTGCCAGCAGTTGGACAGCTGGAAACACCATATATTTT. This chain connects TRBV27 to TRBJ1-3, with D possibly matching TRBD1 (6 bases). Germline V lookup: CDR1 MNHEY, CDR2 SMNVEV (reference sequence). This CDR3 comprises 13 residues. V was clipped by 4 bases and J by 2 bases, with 6 bases between them.

The rearrangement joins TRBV6-5 to TRBJ2-7, with 15 bases that match TRBD2. The CDR3 totals 15 residues. Germline assignment: CDR1 MNHEY and CDR2 SVGAGI. V lost 9 bases to trimming and J lost 3 bases; unmatched junction nucleotides: 6. CDR3 nucleotides: TGTGCCAGTAGGGGACTAGCGGGAGGACTCTACGAGCAGTACTTC. Amino acid sequence: CASRGLAGGLYEQYF.

The genes are TRBV5-1 and TRBJ2-1, with TRBD2 identical over 8 bases. Germline lookup yields CDR1 SGHRS and CDR2 YFSETQ. The CDR3 has 16 residues. The V segment lost 3 bases and the J segment 4 bases; nucleotides outside the gene matches: 9. In DNA form, the CDR3 reads TGCGCCAGCAGCTACCAAGCGGGAGAGACATACAATGAGCAGTTCTTC. It translates to CASSYQAGETYNEQFF.

The chain combines TRBV7-9 with TRBJ2-7, with D uncertain. CDR1 and CDR2 (germline): SEHNR, FQNEAQ (reference sequence). The V and J ends lost 5 bases and 9 bases respectively, with 14 bases between them. This CDR3 has 12 amino acids. The CDR3 sequence is CASSPKLPWQYF. The CDR3 region has the DNA TGTGCCAGCAGCCCGAAACTACCCTGGCAGTACTTC.

The chain couples TRBV9 to TRBJ2-6; D uncertain. This CDR3 comprises 14 residues. From germline, CDR1 is SGDLS and CDR2 YYNGEE. Trimming left V 4 bases short and J 0 bases short, with 5 bases between. The CDR3 loop reads CASSLNSGANVLTF. The CDR3 coding sequence is TGTGCCAGCAGCCTAAACTCTGGGGCCAACGTCCTGACTTTC.

This chain connects TRBV12-3 or TRBV12-4 to TRBJ2-1; D is perhaps TRBD2 (5 bases). Trimming took off 5 bases at V and 1 base at J, with 6 bases between the two ends. This CDR3 is 13 amino acids long. CDR3: CASSERSYNEQFF. In DNA, the CDR3 is TGTGCCAGCAGTGAGCGGTCCTACAATGAGCAGTTCTTC.

The chain has TRBV30 and TRBJ1-6; TRBD1 is a possible D gene (6 bases). With 5 bases removed from V and 10 bases from J, the gap between germline ends came to 15 bases. Germline CDR1 is GTSNPN and CDR2 is SVGIG (reference sequence). This CDR3 is built from 13 residues. In nucleotides, the CDR3 is TGTGCCTGGTATACAGGGAAAGGATCACCCCTCCACTTT. Its translation is CAWYTGKGSPLHF.

The chain uses TRBV12-3 or TRBV12-4 and TRBJ2-1, with a possible D match to TRBD1 (6 bases). CDR3 length: 13 residues. V shed 2 bases and J shed 9 bases, with 11 bases lying between them. The CDR3 region has the DNA TGTGCCAGCAGTTTAACACAGGGCGGTGAGCAGTTCTTC. It is translated as CASSLTQGGEQFF.